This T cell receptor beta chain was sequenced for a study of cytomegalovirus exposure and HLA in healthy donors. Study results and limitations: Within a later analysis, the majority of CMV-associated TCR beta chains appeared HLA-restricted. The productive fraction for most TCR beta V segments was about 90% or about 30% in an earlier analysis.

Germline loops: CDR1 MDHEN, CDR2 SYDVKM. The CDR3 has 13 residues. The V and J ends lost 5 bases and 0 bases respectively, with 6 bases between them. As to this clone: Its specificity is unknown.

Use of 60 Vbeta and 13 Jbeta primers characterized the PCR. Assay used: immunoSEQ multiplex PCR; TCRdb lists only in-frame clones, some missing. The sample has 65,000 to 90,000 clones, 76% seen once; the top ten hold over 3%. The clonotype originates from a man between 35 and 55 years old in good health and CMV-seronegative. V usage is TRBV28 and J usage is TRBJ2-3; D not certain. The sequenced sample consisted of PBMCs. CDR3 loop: CASSIPSTDTQYF. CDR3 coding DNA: TGTGCCAGCAGTATCCCGAGCACAGATACGCAGTATTTT.